The rows below give T cell receptor beta chains drawn from one sample of a study of relationships among human T cell subsets. TCRdb recomputed calls from the multiplex PCR reads with MiXCR, one row per CDR3 protein. The sample has some 7,000 distinct CDR3 sequences, roughly 68% seen once; the top ten hold around 50%. The material sequenced was naive and transitional (CD45RA+) T cells sorted from blood. These receptors originate from a man aged 40-49 years in good health. Each CDR3 is given with its conserved first and last residue.

CDR3aa: CASSQSRGRGTEAFF; v_gene: TRBV16; j_gene: TRBJ1-1
CDR3aa: CASSFTDTGELFF; v_gene: TRBV11-3; j_gene: TRBJ2-2
CDR3aa: CASSEDRLRHF; v_gene: TRBV19; j_gene: TRBJ1-5
CDR3aa: CASTDAGENIQYF; v_gene: TRBV19; j_gene: TRBJ2-4
CDR3aa: CTSSQDRGPGSHLNYGYTF; v_gene: TRBV1; j_gene: TRBJ1-2
CDR3aa: CASRTLAGSTDTQYF; v_gene: TRBV28; j_gene: TRBJ2-3
CDR3aa: CSVGSGLEQYF; v_gene: TRBV29-1; j_gene: TRBJ2-7
CDR3aa: CASSFSSPYEQYF; v_gene: TRBV28; j_gene: TRBJ2-7
CDR3aa: CASSKALTGSSYNEQFF; v_gene: TRBV19; j_gene: TRBJ2-1
CDR3aa: CASSLADRDYTEAFF; v_gene: TRBV5-1; j_gene: TRBJ1-1
CDR3aa: CASSYGPEVATEAFF; v_gene: TRBV6-5; j_gene: TRBJ1-1
CDR3aa: CSARGQVLAKNIQYF; v_gene: TRBV20-1; j_gene: TRBJ2-4
CDR3aa: CASSHGGGTDTQYF; v_gene: TRBV12-3/TRBV12-4; j_gene: TRBJ2-3
CDR3aa: CSVGETQYF; v_gene: TRBV29-1; j_gene: TRBJ2-5
CDR3aa: CASSSVLNTEAFF; v_gene: TRBV28; j_gene: TRBJ1-1
CDR3aa: CASSLGGTVEAFF; v_gene: TRBV7-9; j_gene: TRBJ1-1
CDR3aa: CASSLLGLGGPKDEQYF; v_gene: TRBV28; j_gene: TRBJ2-7
CDR3aa: CASRNGGYTF; v_gene: TRBV28; j_gene: TRBJ1-2
CDR3aa: CASRKTGTRNEQFF; v_gene: TRBV12-3/TRBV12-4; j_gene: TRBJ2-1
CDR3aa: CASSLPHSGYGYTF; v_gene: TRBV28; j_gene: TRBJ1-2
CDR3aa: CASSSGTSGSYNEQFF; v_gene: TRBV11-1; j_gene: TRBJ2-1
CDR3aa: CASSSGQSWEQYF; v_gene: TRBV28; j_gene: TRBJ2-7